The clone carrying this TCR beta chain was counted ten times or more. What it recognizes is unknown. This CDR3 comprises 14 residues. Per the germline V gene, CDR1 is SGDLS and CDR2 is YYNGEE. Deletions cut 4 bases from V and 5 bases from J, with 13 bases between. Described time point: newly diagnosed GD, antithyroid drugs for less than 3 months. PBMC-derived RNA was used for the TCR library. Arm-PCR of CDR3 regions and iRepertoire HTBI primers were used to build TCR beta libraries. TCRdb redid the calling of the multiplex PCR reads with MiXCR, one entry per CDR3 protein. The sample contains some 370,000 distinct CDR3 sequences, approximately 10% of which appear only once. The data are from a study of regulatory T cells in long-lasting Graves disease. Study conclusions and caveats: Persistent disease favored TRBV28, TRBJ1-2 and TRBJ2-5.

These data are also associated with another study on T cells in Graves' hyperthyroidism and ophthalmopathy.

V is TRBV9 and J is TRBJ1-5; tentative D call: TRBD1 (5 bases). The sample in question was peripheral blood mononuclear cells (PBMCs), obtained at new diagnosis, from a patient treated with antithyroid drugs. The receptor's source is a woman in her late teens or twenties with Graves disease. The CDR3 coding sequence is TGTGCCAGCAGCTTGGGACTTAGGGATCAGCCCCAGCATTTT. As protein: CASSLGLRDQPQHF.